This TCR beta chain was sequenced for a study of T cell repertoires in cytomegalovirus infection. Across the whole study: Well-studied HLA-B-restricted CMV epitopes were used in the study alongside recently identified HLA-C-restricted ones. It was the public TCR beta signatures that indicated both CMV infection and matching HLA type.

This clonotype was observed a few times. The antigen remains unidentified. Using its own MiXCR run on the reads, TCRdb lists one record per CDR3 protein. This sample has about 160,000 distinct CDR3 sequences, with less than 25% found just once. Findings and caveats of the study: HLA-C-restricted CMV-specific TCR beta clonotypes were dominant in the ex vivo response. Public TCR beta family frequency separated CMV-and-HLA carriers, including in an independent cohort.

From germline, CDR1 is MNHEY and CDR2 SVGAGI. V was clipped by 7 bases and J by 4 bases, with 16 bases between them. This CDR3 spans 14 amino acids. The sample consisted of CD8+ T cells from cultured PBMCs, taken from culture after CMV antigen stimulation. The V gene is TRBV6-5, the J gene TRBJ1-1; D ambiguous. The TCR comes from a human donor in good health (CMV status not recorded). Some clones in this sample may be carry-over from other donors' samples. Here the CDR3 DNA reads TGTGCCAGCAAGTTACAGAGGTTGACCACTGAAGCTTTCTTT. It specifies CASKLQRLTTEAFF.